This record looks at one T cell receptor beta chain sequence and its context. These data come from a study of blood T cell repertoires in COVID-19. Study in general: From the United States, Italy and Spain came samples of acute and convalescent COVID-19.

Seattle researchers signed up patients amid active infection and tracked them longitudinally. Sequencing was performed with immunoSEQ multiplex PCR; in TCRdb, only in-frame clones are kept and a portion is missing. The table lists approximately 320,000 clones, roughly 89% of them singletons. The CDR3 length is 13 residues. V was trimmed by 8 bases and J by 1 base, leaving 11 bases between them. The chain uses TRBV12-3 or TRBV12-4 and TRBJ1-2, with D possibly TRBD1 on 6 matching bases. The clonotype comes from a woman in her 30s with COVID-19, enrolled during active disease. The sequenced sample consisted of peripheral blood. The CDR3 is CASGQGINYGYTF. The CDR3 bases are TGTGCCAGCGGGCAGGGGATTAACTATGGCTACACCTTC.